This T cell receptor beta chain was sequenced during a study of T cell changes during pregnancy in multiple sclerosis. TCRdb's copy holds only in-frame clones and misses some; the assay was immunoSEQ multiplex PCR. The table records around 44,000 clones, about 94% of them present only once. This CDR3 is built from 11 residues. Germline values: CDR1 DFQATT, CDR2 SNEGSKA (reference sequence). The clonotype was recovered from a female donor with multiple sclerosis, enrolled in a pregnancy study. Here the sequenced sample was CD8+ T cells from peripheral blood mononuclear cells, taken in the third trimester of pregnancy. The genes are TRBV20-1 and TRBJ2-5, with a weak D call TRBD2 (5 bases). The CDR3, as DNA: TGCAGCCCACGGGGTCCCGAGACCCAGTACTTC. Translating it yields CSPRGPETQYF.